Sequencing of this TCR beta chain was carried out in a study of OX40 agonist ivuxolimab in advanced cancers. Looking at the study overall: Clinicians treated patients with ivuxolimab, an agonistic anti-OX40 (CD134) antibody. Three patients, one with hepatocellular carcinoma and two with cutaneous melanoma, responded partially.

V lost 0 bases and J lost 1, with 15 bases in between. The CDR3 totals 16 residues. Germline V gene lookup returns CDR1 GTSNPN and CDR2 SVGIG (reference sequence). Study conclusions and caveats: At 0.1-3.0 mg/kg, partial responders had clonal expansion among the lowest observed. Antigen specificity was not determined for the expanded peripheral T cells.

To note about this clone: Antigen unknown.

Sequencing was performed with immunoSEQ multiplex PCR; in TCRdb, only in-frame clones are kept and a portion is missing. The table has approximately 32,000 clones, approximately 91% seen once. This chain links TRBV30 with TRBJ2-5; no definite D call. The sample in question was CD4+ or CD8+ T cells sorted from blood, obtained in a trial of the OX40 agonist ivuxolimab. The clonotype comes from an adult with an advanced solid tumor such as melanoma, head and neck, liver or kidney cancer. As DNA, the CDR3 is TGTGCCTGGAGTGTGGGGAACAGCATCTCCCAAGAGACCCAGTACTTC. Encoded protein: CAWSVGNSISQETQYF. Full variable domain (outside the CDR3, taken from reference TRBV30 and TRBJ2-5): SQTIHQWPATLVQPVGSPLSLECTVEGTSNPNLYWYRQAAGRGLQLLFYSVGIGQISSEVPQNLSASRPQDRQFILSSKKLLLSDSGFYLCAWSVGNSISQETQYFGPGTRLLVL.